This TCR beta chain was sequenced for a study of human T cells and chemical hapten exposure. Study context: A patient group, mainly female, showed alopecia areata, totalis or universalis. Study outcomes and limitations: While controls formed fewer of them, expanded TCRs formed significantly more large CDR3 similarity clusters.

Per the germline V gene, CDR1 is SGHTA and CDR2 is FQGNSA. V trimming: 5 bases; J trimming: 7 bases; junction bases outside the gene matches: 12. This CDR3 comprises 16 residues. Each CDR3 protein is one row after TCRdb ran MiXCR on the RACE reads. This sample has around 120,000 distinct CDR3 sequences, with roughly an eighth found just once. Points on this clonotype: The antigen remains undetermined.

The time point here: patch test 1, 2 weeks after DPC sensitization. The treatment denotes: therapeutic diphenylcyclopropenone sensitization with weekly scalp DPC. Unfractionated whole blood yielded the extracted total RNA. This clonotype originated in a woman in her forties or fifties with alopecia areata. Some clones in this sample may be carry-over from other donors' samples. The specimen was whole blood, collected in connection with sensitization to the hapten diphenylcyclopropenone (DPC). V and J are TRBV7-2 and TRBJ1-4; 8 bases align to TRBD1. CDR3 amino acids: CASSPQGARLSEKLFF. The DNA for the CDR3 is TGTGCCAGCAGCCCGCAGGGGGCGCGGTTGTCTGAAAAACTGTTTTTT.